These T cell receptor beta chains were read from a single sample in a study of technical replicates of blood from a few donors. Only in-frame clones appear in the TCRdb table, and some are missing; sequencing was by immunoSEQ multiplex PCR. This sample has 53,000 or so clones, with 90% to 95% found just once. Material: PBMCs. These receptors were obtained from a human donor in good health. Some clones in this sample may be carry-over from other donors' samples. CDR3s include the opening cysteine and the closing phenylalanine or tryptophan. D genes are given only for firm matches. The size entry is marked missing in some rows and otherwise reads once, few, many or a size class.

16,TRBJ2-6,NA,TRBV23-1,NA,TGCGCCAGCAGTCTTAGTAGCTGGTCTGGGGCCAACGTCCTGACTTTC,CASSLSSWSGANVLTF
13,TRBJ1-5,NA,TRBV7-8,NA,TGTGCCAGCAGCTCGCGGGGGCATCAGCCCCAGCATTTT,CASSSRGHQPQHF
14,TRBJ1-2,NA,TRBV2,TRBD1,TGTGCCAGCAGTACGTCACAGGGGGGGTATGGCTACACCTTC,CASSTSQGGYGYTF
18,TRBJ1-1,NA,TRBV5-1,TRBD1,TGCGCCAGCAGCTTGAGTTTCCGACAGGGATATATGAACACTGAAGCTTTCTTT,CASSLSFRQGYMNTEAFF
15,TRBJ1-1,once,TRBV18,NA,TGTGCCAGCTCACCTTCCCGCGATGGAGCCTCTAAGGCTTTCTTT,CASSPSRDGASKAFF
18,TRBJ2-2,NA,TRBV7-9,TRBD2,TGTGCCAGCAGCTTGAAAGTGCGACTAGCGGGGATCACCGGGGAGCTGTTTTTT,CASSLKVRLAGITGELFF
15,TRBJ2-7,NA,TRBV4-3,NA,TGCGCCAGCAGCCAAGATCGCGGGACAGCCTACGAGCAGTACTTC,CASSQDRGTAYEQYF
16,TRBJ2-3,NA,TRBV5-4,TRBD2,TGTGCCAGCAGCGAGACTAGCGGGAGAATCACAGATACGCAGTATTTT,CASSETSGRITDTQYF
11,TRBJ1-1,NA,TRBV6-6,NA,TGTGCCAGCAGCAAGACACCTGAAGCTTTCTTT,CASSKTPEAFF
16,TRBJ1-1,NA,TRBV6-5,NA,TGTGCCAGCAGTTACTCGGCCGGTTTTAAACGGGGTGAAGCTTTCTTT,CASSYSAGFKRGEAFF
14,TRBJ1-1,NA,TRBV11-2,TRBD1,TGTGCCAGCAGCCGACAGGGACCGAACACTGAAGCTTTCTTT,CASSRQGPNTEAFF
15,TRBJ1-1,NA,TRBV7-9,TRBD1,TGTGCCAGCAGCTATCCGGGACAGGCGAACACTGAAGCTTTCTTT,CASSYPGQANTEAFF
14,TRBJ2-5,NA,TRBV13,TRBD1,TGTGCCAGCAGCCCGGGACAGTCGGTAGAGACCCAGTACTTC,CASSPGQSVETQYF
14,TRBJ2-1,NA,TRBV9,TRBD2,TGTGCCAGCAGCGCAAGGGACTACTACAATGAGCAGTTCTTC,CASSARDYYNEQFF
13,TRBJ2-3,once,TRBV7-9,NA,TGTGCCAGCAGTCCGGTGAGCACAGATACGCAGTATTTT,CASSPVSTDTQYF
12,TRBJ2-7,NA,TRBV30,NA,TGTGCCTGGTCCAGGGGCAGCTACGAGCAGTACTTC,CAWSRGSYEQYF
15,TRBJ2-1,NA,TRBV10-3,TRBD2,TGTGCCATCAGTGAGGGACTAGCGGGAGTCAATGAGCAGTTCTTC,CAISEGLAGVNEQFF
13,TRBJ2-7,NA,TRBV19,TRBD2,TGTGCCAGTAGTAGGGGACTAGCCCGCGAGCAGTACTTC,CASSRGLAREQYF
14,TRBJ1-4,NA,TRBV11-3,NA,TGTGCCAGCAGCCCCGGACAGTTTAATGAAAAACTGTTTTTT,CASSPGQFNEKLFF
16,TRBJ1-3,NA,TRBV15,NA,TGTGCCACCAGCAGGGGGGCGCCTAACTCTGGAAACACCATATATTTT,CATSRGAPNSGNTIYF
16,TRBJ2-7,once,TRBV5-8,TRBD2,TGTGCCAGCAGCCATACGCCGGGGGGGCCTACCTACGAGCAGTACTTC,CASSHTPGGPTYEQYF
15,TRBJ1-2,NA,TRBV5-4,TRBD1,TGTGCCGCCAGCACGCAGGGGGAACACGGGTATGGCTACACCTTC,CAASTQGEHGYGYTF
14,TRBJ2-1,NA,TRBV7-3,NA,TGTGCCAGCAGCTTAAGGCGGGGTTACAATGAGCAGTTCTTC,CASSLRRGYNEQFF
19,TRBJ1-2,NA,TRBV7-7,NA,TGTGCCAGCAGCTTATTCCATTGGCTCCGGACAGCCATTAACTATGGCTACACCTTC,CASSLFHWLRTAINYGYTF